This T cell receptor beta chain was recorded in a study of blood T cell repertoires in COVID-19. Study information: Collection of acute and convalescent COVID-19 samples took place in the United States, Italy and Spain. PBMCs, B-cell-depleted T cells, or T cells were the source of the cDNA or gDNA that made up the material.

Original analysis: Using reference gene primer amplification, nucleated cell counts were estimated. Here immunoSEQ multiplex PCR was the method, and the copy in TCRdb shows in-frame clones only, minus some. V, J and clone size are those of that table, while D and trimming were read from the DNA. The sample has more than 45,000 clones; around nine tenths are singletons. J was trimmed by 8 bases and V by 3 bases; bases with no gene match: 5. This CDR3 has 15 amino acids. Per germline, CDR1 LNHDA and CDR2 SQIVND (reference sequence). This chain connects TRBV19 to TRBJ2-2; 11 bases agree with TRBD1. Sequenced: peripheral blood. The receptor was isolated from a human donor with active COVID-19. The donor label of this sample is uncertain. For the CDR3, the DNA is TGTGCCAGTAGTATCGGACAGGGGGCAGCGGGGGAGCTGTTTTTT. Its protein product is CASSIGQGAAGELFF.